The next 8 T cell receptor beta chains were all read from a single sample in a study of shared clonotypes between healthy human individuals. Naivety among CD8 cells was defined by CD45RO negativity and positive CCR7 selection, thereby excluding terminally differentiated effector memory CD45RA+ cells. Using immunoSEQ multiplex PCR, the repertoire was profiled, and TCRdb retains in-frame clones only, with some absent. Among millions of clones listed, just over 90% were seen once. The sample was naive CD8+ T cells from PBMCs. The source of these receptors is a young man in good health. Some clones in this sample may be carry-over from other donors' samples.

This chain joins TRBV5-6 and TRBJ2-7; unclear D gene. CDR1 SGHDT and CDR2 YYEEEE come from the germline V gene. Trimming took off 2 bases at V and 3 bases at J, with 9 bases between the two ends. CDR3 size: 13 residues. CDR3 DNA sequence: TGTGCCAGCAGCTTTGGAACGTTCTACGAGCAGTACTTC. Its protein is CASSFGTFYEQYF.

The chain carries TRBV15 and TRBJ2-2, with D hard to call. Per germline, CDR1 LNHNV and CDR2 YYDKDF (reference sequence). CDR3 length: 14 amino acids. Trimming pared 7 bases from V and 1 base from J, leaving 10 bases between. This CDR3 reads CATTERENTGELFF. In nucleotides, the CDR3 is TGTGCCACCACGGAGCGCGAGAACACCGGGGAGCTGTTTTTT.

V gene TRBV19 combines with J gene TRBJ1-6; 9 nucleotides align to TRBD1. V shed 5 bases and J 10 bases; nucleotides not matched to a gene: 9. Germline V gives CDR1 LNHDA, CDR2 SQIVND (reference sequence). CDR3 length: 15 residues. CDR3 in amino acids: CASSLRTGVTSPLHF. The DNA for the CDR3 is TGTGCCAGTAGTCTCCGGACAGGGGTAACCTCACCCCTCCACTTT. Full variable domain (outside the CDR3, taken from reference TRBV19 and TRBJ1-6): DGGITQSPKYLFRKEGQNVTLSCEQNLNHDAMYWYRQDPGQGLRLIYYSQIVNDFQKGDIAEGYSVSREKKESFPLTVTSAQKNPTAFYLCASSLRTGVTSPLHFGNGTRLTVT.

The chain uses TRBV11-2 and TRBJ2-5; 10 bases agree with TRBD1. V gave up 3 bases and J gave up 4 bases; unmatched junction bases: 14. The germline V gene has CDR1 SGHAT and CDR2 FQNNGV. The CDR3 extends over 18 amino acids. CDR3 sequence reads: CASSLRQGASRSVETQYF. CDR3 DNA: TGTGCCAGCAGCTTGAGACAGGGGGCAAGTAGATCTGTAGAGACCCAGTACTTC.

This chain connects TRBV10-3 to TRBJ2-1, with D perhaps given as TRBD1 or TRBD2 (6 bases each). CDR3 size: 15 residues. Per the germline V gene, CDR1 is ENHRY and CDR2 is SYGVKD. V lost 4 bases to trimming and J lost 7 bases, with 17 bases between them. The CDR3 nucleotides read TGTGCCATCAGTGGGGGGGCACTAATCCAAAATGAGCAGTTCTTC. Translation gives CAISGGALIQNEQFF.

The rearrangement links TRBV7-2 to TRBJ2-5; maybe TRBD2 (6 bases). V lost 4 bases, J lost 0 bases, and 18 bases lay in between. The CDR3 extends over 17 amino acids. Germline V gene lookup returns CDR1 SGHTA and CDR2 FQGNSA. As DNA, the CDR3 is TGTGCCAGCAGCTGGACTCCCGCTAGCGCGTACCAAGAGACCCAGTACTTC. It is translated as CASSWTPASAYQETQYF.

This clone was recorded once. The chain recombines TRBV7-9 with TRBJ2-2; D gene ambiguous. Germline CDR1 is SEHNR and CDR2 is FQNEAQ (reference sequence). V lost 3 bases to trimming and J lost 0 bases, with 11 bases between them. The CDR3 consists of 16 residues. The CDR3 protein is CASSFRRPSNTGELFF. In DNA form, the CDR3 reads TGTGCCAGCAGCTTCCGGCGCCCGTCGAACACCGGGGAGCTGTTTTTT.

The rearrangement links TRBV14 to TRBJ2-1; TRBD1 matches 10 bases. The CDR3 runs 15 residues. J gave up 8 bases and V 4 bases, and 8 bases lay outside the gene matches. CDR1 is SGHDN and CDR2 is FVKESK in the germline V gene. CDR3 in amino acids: CASSPLRDRGDEQFF. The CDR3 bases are TGTGCCAGCAGCCCGCTCCGGGACAGGGGCGATGAGCAGTTCTTC.